This is a list of T cell receptor beta chains from one sample in a study of T cells after yellow fever vaccination. Via MiXCR, TCRdb re-called the 5' RACE reads, giving one row per CDR3 protein. This table has about 300,000 distinct CDR3 sequences, under 9% appearing once. The input for sequencing was CD4+ T cells sorted from PBMCs, taken 5 days after the yellow fever booster vaccination. These receptors originate from a man younger than 30 who received the YFV17D yellow fever vaccine. CDR3s include the opening cysteine and the closing phenylalanine or tryptophan. A D gene is named only where the DNA matches it firmly. Some rows have no size entry. The others give once, few or many, or a class for an expanded clone.

TGTGCCAGCATCGGAGCTATAGGGGAGCCCCAGCATTTT	CASIGAIGEPQHF	.	TRBV6-6	TRBJ1-5	.
TGTGCCAGCAGCTCCGGGCCGCCGAACAATCATGAGCAGTTCTTC	CASSSGPPNNHEQFF	.	TRBV11-2	TRBJ2-1	.
TGTGCCAGCAGCCCCTGGACAGGGGGCGAGGCCAACGTCCTGACTTTC	CASSPWTGGEANVLTF	TRBD1	TRBV7-2	TRBJ2-6	.
TGCAGTGCTAGAGACGACAGGGGGCAGGGCTACACCTTC	CSARDDRGQGYTF	TRBD1	TRBV20-1	TRBJ1-2	few
TGTGCCAGCAGACCTACCGGGACGTATAGCTCTGGAAACACCATATATTTT	CASRPTGTYSSGNTIYF	.	TRBV6-6	TRBJ1-3	.
TGTGCCAGCAGCTTGGTTTCGGGGGATTATACGCAGTATTTT	CASSLVSGDYTQYF	.	TRBV5-6	TRBJ2-3	many
TGTGCCATCAGTGATTCTGCGCGGGGAATAGAGGATGGCTACACCTTC	CAISDSARGIEDGYTF	.	TRBV10-3	TRBJ1-2	many
TGTGCCAGCAGTCGCCCTCAGAGTAATCAGCCCCAGCATTTT	CASSRPQSNQPQHF	.	TRBV6-6	TRBJ1-5	.
TGTGCCAGTAAGCTATACGGCAGTGAAGCTTTCTTT	CASKLYGSEAFF	.	TRBV19	TRBJ1-1	few
TGCGCCAGCAGCTTGGGGGCAGTCTCTGGAAACACCATATATTTT	CASSLGAVSGNTIYF	.	TRBV5-1	TRBJ1-3	few
TGTGCCAGCAGTTTATTCTCACTAGCGGGGGCGGCAGATACGCAGTATTTT	CASSLFSLAGAADTQYF	TRBD2	TRBV27	TRBJ2-3	few
TGCGCCAGCAGAACCGAAGGGGAGCTGTTTTTT	CASRTEGELFF	.	TRBV5-1	TRBJ2-2	many
TGTGCCAGCAGTTTGTCCGGGGACTTGTGGTATGGCTACACCTTC	CASSLSGDLWYGYTF	.	TRBV28	TRBJ1-2	few
TGTGCCAGCAGCTGGGTAGATGGCTACACCTTC	CASSWVDGYTF	.	TRBV6-2/TRBV6-3	TRBJ1-2	.
TGTGCCAGCAGTTTTAGTGTTTTATCGCCGGGACACCGACCTAATAATTCACCCCTCCACTTT	CASSFSVLSPGHRPNNSPLHF	.	TRBV7-2	TRBJ1-6	.
TGTGCCAGCGTAAACCCCGGACAGGGGACCCAAGATACGCAGTATTTT	CASVNPGQGTQDTQYF	TRBD1	TRBV28	TRBJ2-3	few
TGTGCCAGCAGCTTAGGACCGCCCCAGGCTGAAAAACTGTTTTTT	CASSLGPPQAEKLFF	.	TRBV7-2	TRBJ1-4	few
TGTGCCAGCAGCGCGGACAGGGACCAAGAGACCCAGTACTTC	CASSADRDQETQYF	TRBD1	TRBV2	TRBJ2-5	many
TGTGCCAGCGCGGAGGGGGTTAGTGGCTACACCTTC	CASAEGVSGYTF	.	TRBV2	TRBJ1-2	few
TGTGCCAGCAGTTTATCTTCAGGGTTGGATCAGCCCCAGCATTTT	CASSLSSGLDQPQHF	.	TRBV27	TRBJ1-5	many
TGCGCCAGCGAACAGGTTATGAACACCGGGGAGCTGTTTTTT	CASEQVMNTGELFF	.	TRBV5-1	TRBJ2-2	few
TGTGCCAGCAGTCAACACGGCACGGCTAACTATGGCTACACCTTC	CASSQHGTANYGYTF	.	TRBV6-5	TRBJ1-2	few
TGTGCCAGCAGCTCGACAGGGAGTCCCGCTTTCTTT	CASSSTGSPAFF	TRBD1	TRBV7-2	TRBJ1-1	many
TGTGCCAGCAGCTTAGGAATCGCAGACACAGATACGCAGTATTTT	CASSLGIADTDTQYF	.	TRBV7-9	TRBJ2-3	few
TGTGCCAGCAGTCTTGGGACATTCGGCGAGCAGTACTTC	CASSLGTFGEQYF	.	TRBV6-5	TRBJ2-7	many
TGTGCTAGTGGTTCGGGACTAGCGACAGATACGCAGTATTTT	CASGSGLATDTQYF	TRBD2	TRBV12-5	TRBJ2-3	few
TGTGCCAGCAGTGAAGCCGGCAGTGGAGCTTTCTTT	CASSEAGSGAFF	.	TRBV2	TRBJ1-1	.
TGTGCCAGCAGTTACTCGACGAACCGATACAATGAGCAGTTCTTC	CASSYSTNRYNEQFF	.	TRBV6-5	TRBJ2-1	.
TGTGCCAGCAGAGCAGTTGGGCGGCCCCAGCATTTT	CASRAVGRPQHF	.	TRBV2	TRBJ1-5	.
TGCAGCGTTGAAGTATCAAGAGGGGCCAACGTCCTGACTTTC	CSVEVSRGANVLTF	.	TRBV29-1	TRBJ2-6	few
TGTGCCAGCAGCCGGGGCGGGCGGGACACTGAAGCTTTCTTT	CASSRGGRDTEAFF	.	TRBV5-6	TRBJ1-1	few
TGTGCCAGCAGCTTGCGTGTAGGGGGCGCTGGGGATACGCAGTATTTT	CASSLRVGGAGDTQYF	TRBD1	TRBV5-4	TRBJ2-3	many
TGCAGTGCTACCCCTATGGGGTCCGGCACAGATACGCAGTATTTT	CSATPMGSGTDTQYF	.	TRBV20-1	TRBJ2-3	.
TGCAGTGCTGGAAGGAGGGGGGGGATCGGAGATACGCAGTATTTT	CSAGRRGGIGDTQYF	.	TRBV20-1	TRBJ2-3	.
TGTGCCAGCAGTGCCTTCTGGGCTGTTAACTACGAGCAGTACTTC	CASSAFWAVNYEQYF	.	TRBV6-2/TRBV6-3	TRBJ2-7	.
TGTGCCATCCAGTCTAGGGGAGATACGCAGTATTTT	CAIQSRGDTQYF	.	TRBV10-3	TRBJ2-3	many
TGCGCCAGCAGCCAATCGGACAGGGCGAACACTGAAGCTTTCTTT	CASSQSDRANTEAFF	TRBD1	TRBV4-3	TRBJ1-1	few
TGTGCCACCTCGGCCCGCCAAGAGACCCAGTACTTC	CATSARQETQYF	.	TRBV21-1	TRBJ2-5	many
TGTGCCAGCAGTGTTTGGTCGGGCGCAGGACAGCCCCAGCATTTT	CASSVWSGAGQPQHF	.	TRBV6-4	TRBJ1-5	few
TGTGCCAGTACGGAGAGAGTGGGATACTATGGCTACACCTTC	CASTERVGYYGYTF	.	TRBV19	TRBJ1-2	few
TGTGCCAGCAGCTGGCGACAGGGGAAGACCTCTGGGGCCAACGTCCTGACTTTC	CASSWRQGKTSGANVLTF	TRBD1	TRBV13	TRBJ2-6	few
TGCGCCAGCAGCCGCCTCACGGCAGTCCATGACGAGCAGTACTTC	CASSRLTAVHDEQYF	.	TRBV4-1	TRBJ2-7	.
TGCGCCAGCAGTCGCCCTTCACAGGCCCGGAACACTGAAGCTTTCTTT	CASSRPSQARNTEAFF	.	TRBV10-2	TRBJ1-1	.
TGTGCCACCGGGACGGACAATCAGCCCCAGCATTTT	CATGTDNQPQHF	.	TRBV10-3	TRBJ1-5	.
TGCGCCAGCCGTTTTGGCCAAGAGACCCAGTACTTC	CASRFGQETQYF	.	TRBV5-1	TRBJ2-5	.
TGCGCCAGCAGAGAAAGTGCCGGGGCCGGCACAGATACGCAGTATTTT	CASRESAGAGTDTQYF	.	TRBV5-1	TRBJ2-3	few
TGTGCCAGCAGCTTGGGACTAGCCAACCCCACCTACGAGCAGTACTTC	CASSLGLANPTYEQYF	TRBD2	TRBV7-2	TRBJ2-7	few
TGTGCCAGCAGTGAATCGGGAGCGACCAGCCAAGAGACCCAGTACTTC	CASSESGATSQETQYF	.	TRBV25-1	TRBJ2-5	.
TGTGCCAGCAGTTCCCGGGGGGTGAGTCAAGGTCAGCCCCAGCATTTT	CASSSRGVSQGQPQHF	.	TRBV6-6	TRBJ1-5	few
TGCAGTGCTAGCCACTCAGGAAGCCTAGTCTCCTATGGCTACACCTTC	CSASHSGSLVSYGYTF	.	TRBV20-1	TRBJ1-2	.
TGTGCCAGCAGCTTAGGACAGGTCTCGAACACTGAAGCTTTCTTT	CASSLGQVSNTEAFF	.	TRBV7-2	TRBJ1-1	many
TGCGCCAGCAGCCCGGGACGCTACACGAACACCGGGGAGCTGTTTTTT	CASSPGRYTNTGELFF	.	TRBV4-1	TRBJ2-2	.
TGTGCCAGCAGCTTAGTTGGTAAGGACAGCAATTATGGCTACACCTTC	CASSLVGKDSNYGYTF	.	TRBV7-6	TRBJ1-2	many
TGTGCCAGCAGCCGCATTGTCGACAGAGGGTTGAATTCACCCCTCCACTTT	CASSRIVDRGLNSPLHF	.	TRBV5-5	TRBJ1-6	.
TGTGCCAGCAGCTCCCTCAGCGGGGGGGCGGGAGAGACCCAGTACTTC	CASSSLSGGAGETQYF	TRBD2	TRBV11-2	TRBJ2-5	few